What follows is one T cell receptor (beta chain) and its context. No antigen is known for it. The data belong to a study of cytomegalovirus exposure and HLA in healthy donors. Study context: The approximately 120 validation repertoires used the same platform as the roughly 670 first-cohort repertoires, a later analysis reported.

The donors were part of the validation cohort of 120 or so subjects. That cohort was separate from the first cohort, which comprised some 670 subjects. Points from the study as a whole: Most TCR sequences were uncommon, yet certain public TCRs appeared in many donors. Specificity for CMV antigens was confirmed in vitro for a few of the CMV-associated chains.

The CDR3 is made up of 14 amino acids. Germline values: CDR1 SGHVS, CDR2 FNYEAQ. Trimming took off 6 bases at V and 0 bases at J, with 8 bases between the two ends. The data were produced by immunoSEQ multiplex PCR, yet TCRdb's version contains in-frame clones alone and is incomplete. The sample comprises under 200,000 clones, 70% to 90% of which are singletons, and 2% to 2.5% rests with the top ten. The specimen sequenced was PBMCs. This TCR derives from a woman between 18 and 29 years old in good health and CMV-seronegative. J is TRBJ1-4 and V is TRBV7-6; possible D gene TRBD1, 5 bases. The CDR3 reads CASRAGTTNEKLFF. The CDR3 DNA reads TGTGCCAGCAGGGCAGGGACAACTAATGAAAAACTGTTTTTT.